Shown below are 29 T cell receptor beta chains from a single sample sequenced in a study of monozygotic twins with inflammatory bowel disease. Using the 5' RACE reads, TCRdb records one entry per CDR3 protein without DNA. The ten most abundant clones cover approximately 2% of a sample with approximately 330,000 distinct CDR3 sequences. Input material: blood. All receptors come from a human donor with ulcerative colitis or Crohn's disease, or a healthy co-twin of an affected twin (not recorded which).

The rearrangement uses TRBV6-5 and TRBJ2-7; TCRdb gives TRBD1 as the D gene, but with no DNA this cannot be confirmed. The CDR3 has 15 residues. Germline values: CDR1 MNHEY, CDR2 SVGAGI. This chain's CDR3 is CASSSRVDRDYEQYF.

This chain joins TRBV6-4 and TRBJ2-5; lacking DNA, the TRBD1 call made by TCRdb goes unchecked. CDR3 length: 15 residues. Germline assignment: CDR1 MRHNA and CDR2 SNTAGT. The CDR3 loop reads CASSPTGGTAETQYF.

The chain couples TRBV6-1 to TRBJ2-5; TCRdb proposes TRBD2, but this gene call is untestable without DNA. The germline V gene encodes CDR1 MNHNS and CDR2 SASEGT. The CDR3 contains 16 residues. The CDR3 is CASSKNLRDSGTTQYF.

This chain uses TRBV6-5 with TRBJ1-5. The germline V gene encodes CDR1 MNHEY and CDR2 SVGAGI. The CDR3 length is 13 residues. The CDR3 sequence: CASRMYSNQPQHF.

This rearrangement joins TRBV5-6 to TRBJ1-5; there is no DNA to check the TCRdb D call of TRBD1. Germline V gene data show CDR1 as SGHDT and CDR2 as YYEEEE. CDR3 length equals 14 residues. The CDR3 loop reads CASSGGNSNQPQHF.

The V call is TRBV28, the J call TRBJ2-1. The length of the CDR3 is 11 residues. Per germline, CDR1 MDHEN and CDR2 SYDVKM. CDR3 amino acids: CASSKVDGQFF.

This CDR3 is CASSPPSAVYSNQPQHF. The chain combines TRBV28 with TRBJ1-5; checking the TCRdb D call of TRBD1 is not possible without DNA. CDR1 is MDHEN, CDR2 SYDVKM, per germline. This CDR3 has 17 residues.

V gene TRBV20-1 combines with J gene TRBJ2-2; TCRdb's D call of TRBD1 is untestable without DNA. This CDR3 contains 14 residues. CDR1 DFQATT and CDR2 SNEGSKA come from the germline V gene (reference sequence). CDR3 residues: CSASRGINTGELFF.

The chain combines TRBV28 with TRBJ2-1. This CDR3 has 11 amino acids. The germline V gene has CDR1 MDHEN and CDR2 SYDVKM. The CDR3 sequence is CAIQDWDEQFF. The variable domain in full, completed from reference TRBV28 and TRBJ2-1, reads DVKVTQSSRYLVKRTGEKVFLECVQDMDHENMFWYRQDPGLGLRLIYFSYDVKMKEKGDIPEGYSVSREKKERFSLILESASTNQTSMYLCAIQDWDEQFFGPGTRLTVL.

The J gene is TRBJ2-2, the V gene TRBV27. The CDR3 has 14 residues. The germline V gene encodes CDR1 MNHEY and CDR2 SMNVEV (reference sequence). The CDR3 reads CASSWNLDTGELFF.

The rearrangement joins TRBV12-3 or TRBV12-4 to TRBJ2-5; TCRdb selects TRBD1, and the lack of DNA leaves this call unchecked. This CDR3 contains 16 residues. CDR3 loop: CASSLEVTGGQETQYF.

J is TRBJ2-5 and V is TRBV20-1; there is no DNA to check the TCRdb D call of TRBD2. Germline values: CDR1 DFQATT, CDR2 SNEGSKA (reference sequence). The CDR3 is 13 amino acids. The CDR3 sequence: CSPLGLNQETQYF.

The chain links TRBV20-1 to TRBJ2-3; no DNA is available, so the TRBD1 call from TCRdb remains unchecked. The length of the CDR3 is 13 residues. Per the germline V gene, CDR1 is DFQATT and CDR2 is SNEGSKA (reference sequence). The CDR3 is CSARRQGVDTQYF.

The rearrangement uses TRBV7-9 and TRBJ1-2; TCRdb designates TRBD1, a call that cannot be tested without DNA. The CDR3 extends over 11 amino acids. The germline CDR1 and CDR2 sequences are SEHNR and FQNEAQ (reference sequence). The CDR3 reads CASSPGTSYTF.

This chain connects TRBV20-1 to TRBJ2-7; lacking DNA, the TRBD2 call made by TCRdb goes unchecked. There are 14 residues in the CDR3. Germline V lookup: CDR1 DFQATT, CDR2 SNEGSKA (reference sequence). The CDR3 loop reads CSADPGLAREEQYF.

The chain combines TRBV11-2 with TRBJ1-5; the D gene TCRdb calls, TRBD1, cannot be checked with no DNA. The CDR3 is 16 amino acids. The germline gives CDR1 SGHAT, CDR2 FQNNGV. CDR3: CASSLDPQGSNQPQHF.

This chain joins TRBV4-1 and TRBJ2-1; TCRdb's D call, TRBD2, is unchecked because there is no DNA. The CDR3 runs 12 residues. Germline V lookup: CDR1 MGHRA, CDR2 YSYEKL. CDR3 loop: CASSGPRNEQFF.

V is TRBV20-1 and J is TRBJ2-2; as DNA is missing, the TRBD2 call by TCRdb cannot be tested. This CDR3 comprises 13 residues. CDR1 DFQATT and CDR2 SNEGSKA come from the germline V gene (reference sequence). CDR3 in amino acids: CSARDDGSGELFF.

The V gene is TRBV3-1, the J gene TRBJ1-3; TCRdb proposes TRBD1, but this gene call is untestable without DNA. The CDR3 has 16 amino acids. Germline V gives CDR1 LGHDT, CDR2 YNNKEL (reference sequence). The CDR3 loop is CASSQADRVSGNTIYF.

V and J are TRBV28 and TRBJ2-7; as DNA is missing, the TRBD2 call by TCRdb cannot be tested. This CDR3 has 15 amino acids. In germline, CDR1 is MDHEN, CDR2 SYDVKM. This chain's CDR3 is CASSPRHHRPYEQYF.

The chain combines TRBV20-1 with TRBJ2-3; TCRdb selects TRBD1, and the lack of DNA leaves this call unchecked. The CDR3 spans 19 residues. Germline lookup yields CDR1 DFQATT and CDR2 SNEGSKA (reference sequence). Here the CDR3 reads CSARDPSTIDRYRADTQYF.

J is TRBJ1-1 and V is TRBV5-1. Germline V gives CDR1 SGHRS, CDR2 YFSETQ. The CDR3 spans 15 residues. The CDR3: CASSLPGSMNTKAFF.

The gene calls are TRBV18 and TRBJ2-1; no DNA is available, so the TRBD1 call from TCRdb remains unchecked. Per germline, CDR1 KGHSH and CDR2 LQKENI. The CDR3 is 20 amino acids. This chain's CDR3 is CASSPPTGQGMGANYNEQFF.

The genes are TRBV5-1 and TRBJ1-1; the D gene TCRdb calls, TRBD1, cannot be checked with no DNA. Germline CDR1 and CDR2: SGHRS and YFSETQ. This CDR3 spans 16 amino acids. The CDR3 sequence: CASSLGLGGMNTEAFF.

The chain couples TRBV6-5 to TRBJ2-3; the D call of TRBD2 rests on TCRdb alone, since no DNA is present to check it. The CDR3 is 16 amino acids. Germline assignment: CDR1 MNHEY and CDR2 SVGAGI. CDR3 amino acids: CASSYGGPEVTDTQYF.

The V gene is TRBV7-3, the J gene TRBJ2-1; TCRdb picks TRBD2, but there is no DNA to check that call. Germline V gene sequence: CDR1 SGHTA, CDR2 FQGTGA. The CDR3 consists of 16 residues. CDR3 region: CASSPRGIRAENEQFF. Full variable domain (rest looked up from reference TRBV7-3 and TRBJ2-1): GAGVSQTPSNKVTEKGKYVELRCDPISGHTALYWYRQSLGQGPEFLIYFQGTGAADDSGLPNDRFFAVRPEGSVSTLKIQRTERGDSAVYLCASSPRGIRAENEQFFGPGTRLTVL.

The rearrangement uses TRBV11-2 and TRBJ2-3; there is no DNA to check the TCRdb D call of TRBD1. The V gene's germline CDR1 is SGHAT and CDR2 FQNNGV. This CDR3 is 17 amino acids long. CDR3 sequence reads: CASSSPGGTGRTDTQYF.

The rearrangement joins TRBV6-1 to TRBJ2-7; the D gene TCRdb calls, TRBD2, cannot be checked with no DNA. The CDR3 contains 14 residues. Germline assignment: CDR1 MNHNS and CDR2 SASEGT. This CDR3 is CASGLRGHRDEQYF.

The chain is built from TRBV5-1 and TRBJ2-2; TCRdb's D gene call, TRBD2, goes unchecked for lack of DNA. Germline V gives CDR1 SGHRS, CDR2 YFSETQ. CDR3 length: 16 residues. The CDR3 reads CASSRIAGKNTGELFF.